The 26 T cell receptor beta chains below all came from one sample that was sequenced in a study of blood T cell repertoires in COVID-19. Profiling relied on immunoSEQ multiplex PCR, and the TCRdb table lists in-frame clones only, not all of them. The sample has 150,000 to 200,000 clones; roughly 80% are singletons. What was sequenced was peripheral blood. The receptors were gathered from a woman in her thirties with acute or convalescent COVID-19.

This chain joins TRBV30 and TRBJ1-2; D remains unclear. V was clipped by 1 base and J by 1 base, with 10 bases between them. There are 14 residues in the CDR3. Germline V gene data show CDR1 as GTSNPN and CDR2 as SVGIG (reference sequence). CDR3 residues: CAWSGPTLNYGYTF. The CDR3 DNA sequence: TGTGCCTGGAGTGGGCCGACACTTAACTATGGCTACACCTTC. Together with reference TRBV30 and TRBJ1-2, the CDR3 gives the full variable domain: SQTIHQWPATLVQPVGSPLSLECTVEGTSNPNLYWYRQAAGRGLQLLFYSVGIGQISSEVPQNLSASRPQDRQFILSSKKLLLSDSGFYLCAWSGPTLNYGYTFGSGTRLTVV.

This clone has a count of ten or more. The chain joins TRBV6-5 to TRBJ2-3; 8 bases align to TRBD1. This CDR3 has 11 amino acids. Germline assignment: CDR1 MNHEY and CDR2 SVGAGI. With 9 bases clipped from V and 10 bases from J, the junction kept 6 bases outside the gene matches. This CDR3 is CASGTGKPQYF. Here the CDR3 DNA reads TGTGCCAGTGGGACAGGAAAACCGCAGTATTTT.

CDR3 protein: CASSRGTSGGEADTQYF. CDR3 bases: TGCGCCAGCAGCCGAGGGACTAGCGGGGGGGAAGCAGATACGCAGTATTTT. V usage is TRBV5-1 and J usage is TRBJ2-3; TRBD2 matches 16 bases. Germline V lookup: CDR1 SGHRS, CDR2 YFSETQ. The CDR3 length is 17 residues. After removal of 4 bases from V and 4 bases from J, the junction contained 6 bases not matched to a gene.

Turning to this clone: The junction shows a germline mismatch at one end, possibly a read error. This rearrangement joins TRBV6-4 to TRBJ1-1; TRBD1 is a possible D gene (6 bases). The CDR3 is 13 residues long. Germline loops: CDR1 MRHNA, CDR2 SNTAGT. CDR3: CASSDSGQLEVFF. The CDR3 nucleotides read TGTGCCAGCAGTGACTCTGGACAGTTAGAAGTTTTCTTT.

V gene TRBV9 combines with J gene TRBJ2-1; a weak D match, TRBD1 (6 bases). V lost 0 bases to trimming and J lost 7 bases, with 17 bases between them. There are 16 residues in the CDR3. Germline V gene sequence: CDR1 SGDLS, CDR2 YYNGEE. The CDR3 here is CASSVAPVGQMNEQFF. CDR3 in DNA: TGTGCCAGCAGCGTAGCTCCAGTCGGACAGATGAATGAGCAGTTCTTC.

This clone appeared a single time. The V gene is TRBV5-5, the J gene TRBJ2-7; 9 bases match TRBD1. V dropped 0 bases and J dropped 2; count of bases not matched to a gene: 3. The germline V gene encodes CDR1 SGHKS and CDR2 YYEKEE (reference sequence). This CDR3 comprises 15 residues. CDR3 residues: CASSLEQGATYEQYF. The CDR3 DNA reads TGTGCCAGCAGCTTGGAACAGGGGGCAACCTACGAGCAGTACTTC.

The V gene is TRBV28, the J gene TRBJ1-6; the D gene is possibly TRBD1 (6 bases). Germline V gives CDR1 MDHEN, CDR2 SYDVKM. The CDR3 loop spans 15 amino acids. V lost 5 bases, J lost 7 bases, and 15 bases lay in between. The CDR3 DNA sequence: TGTGCCAGCAGTCGTTCAGGGGTTCGGAATTCACCCCTCCACTTT. It is translated as CASSRSGVRNSPLHF.

On this clone itself: A read error may account for a junction end that differs from germline. The CDR3 protein is CASSLVGGQGLDF. Written as DNA, the CDR3 is TGTGCCAGCAGCTTAGTCGGAGGACAGGGGTTGGATTTT. The chain joins TRBV7-2 to TRBJ1-5, with 9 bases identical to TRBD1. There are 13 residues in the CDR3. Germline CDR1 reads SGHTA; CDR2 reads FQGNSA. Combining the CDR3 with reference TRBV7-2 and TRBJ1-5 gives the whole variable domain GAGVSQSPSNKVTEKGKDVELRCDPISGHTALYWYRQSLGQGLEFLIYFQGNSAPDKSGLPSDRFSAERTGGSVSTLTIQRTQQEDSAVYLCASSLVGGQGLDFGDGTRLSIL.

The chain is built from TRBV29-1 and TRBJ2-7; no clear D gene. Germline V CDR1 and CDR2: SQVTM, ANQGSEA. The CDR3 totals 11 residues. Trimming took 7 bases from V and 3 from J, leaving 10 bases between them. This CDR3 is CSARFNYEQYF. For the CDR3, the DNA is TGCAGCGCACGGTTTAACTACGAGCAGTACTTC.

This sequence joins TRBV19 and TRBJ1-5; no definite D call. V gave up 5 bases and J gave up 0 bases, with 11 bases separating them. This CDR3 spans 15 amino acids. CDR1 and CDR2 from the germline V gene are LNHDA and SQIVND (reference sequence). The CDR3 DNA follows: TGTGCCAGTAGTCTACAGAGAGATAGCAATCAGCCCCAGCATTTT. Its translation is CASSLQRDSNQPQHF.

CDR3 loop: CASSLDRILLGTGTSVAGELFF. CDR3 DNA sequence: TGTGCCAGCAGCTTAGACAGAATCCTCCTAGGTACCGGGACATCGGTCGCCGGGGAGCTGTTTTTT. This sequence joins TRBV7-8 and TRBJ2-2, with D maybe TRBD1 (6 bases). Deletions cut 1 base from V and 6 bases from J, with 33 bases between. This CDR3 is built from 22 residues. Germline loops: CDR1 SGHVS, CDR2 FQNEAQ. The whole variable domain, filled in from reference TRBV7-8 and TRBJ2-2, reads GAGVSQSPRYKVAKRGQDVALRCDPISGHVSLFWYQQALGQGPEFLTYFQNEAQLDKSGLPSDRFFAERPEGSVSTLKIQRTQQEDSAVYLCASSLDRILLGTGTSVAGELFFGEGSRLTVL.

This clone was recorded many times. The chain carries TRBV19 and TRBJ1-2; no definite D call. The CDR3 has 13 residues. Germline V gene lookup returns CDR1 LNHDA and CDR2 SQIVND (reference sequence). With 7 bases removed from V and 3 bases from J, the gap between germline ends came to 12 bases. The CDR3 sequence is CASTELGYYGYTF. CDR3 DNA sequence: TGTGCCAGTACAGAACTAGGGTACTATGGCTACACCTTC.

The chain uses TRBV6-5 and TRBJ1-2; no firm D call. The CDR3 has 15 amino acids. The V gene's germline CDR1 is MNHEY and CDR2 SVGAGI. Trimming took off 1 base at V and 8 bases at J, with 17 bases between the two ends. The CDR3 is CASSYYLAGSRGYTF. Written as DNA, the CDR3 is TGTGCCAGCAGTTACTACCTTGCGGGTTCGAGGGGCTACACCTTC.

V usage is TRBV14 and J usage is TRBJ2-1, with D possibly being TRBD1 (5 bases). Between the trimmed V and J ends, which lost 3 bases and 1 base, there was a span of 13 bases. This CDR3 has 16 amino acids. Germline CDR1 is SGHDN and CDR2 is FVKESK. Here the CDR3 reads CASSQSGYRSYNEQFF. CDR3 DNA: TGTGCCAGCAGCCAGTCAGGGTATAGATCCTACAATGAGCAGTTCTTC. Filled out from reference TRBV14 and TRBJ2-1, the complete variable domain reads EAGVTQFPSHSVIEKGQTVTLRCDPISGHDNLYWYRRVMGKEIKFLLHFVKESKQDESGMPNNRFLAERTGGTYSTLKVQPAELEDSGVYFCASSQSGYRSYNEQFFGPGTRLTVL.

This rearrangement joins TRBV11-2 to TRBJ1-2; tentatively, D is TRBD1 (6 bases). Trimming removed 0 bases at V and 1 base at J, with 18 bases between. This CDR3 has 18 residues. Germline-derived CDR1 and CDR2 are SGHAT and FQNNGV. In DNA form, the CDR3 reads TGTGCCAGCAGCTTAGATTGGAGTAGGACAGTCATTAACTATGGCTACACCTTC. Translation: CASSLDWSRTVINYGYTF.

The rearrangement links TRBV19 to TRBJ1-4, with a weak D call TRBD1 (6 bases). CDR1 is LNHDA and CDR2 is SQIVND in the germline V gene (reference sequence). The CDR3 consists of 15 residues. V gave up 2 bases and J gave up 3 bases, with 10 bases separating them. CDR3: CASSISTGSNEKLFF. CDR3 coding DNA: TGTGCCAGTAGTATAAGCACAGGGTCTAATGAAAAACTGTTTTTT.

The genes are TRBV6-4 and TRBJ1-2; D ambiguous. This CDR3 has 14 residues. CDR1 is MRHNA and CDR2 is SNTAGT in the germline V gene. V dropped 2 bases and J dropped 8 bases, with 15 bases sitting between them. The CDR3 DNA reads as TGTGCCAGCAGTGACCTAGCAGGCCTTGGGGGCTACACCTTC. As protein: CASSDLAGLGGYTF.

The sample holds one count of this clone. V and J are TRBV27 and TRBJ1-6; D not certain. Germline CDR1 reads MNHEY; CDR2 reads SMNVEV (reference sequence). The CDR3 consists of 15 residues. The V end was cut by 5 bases, the J end by 2 bases, with 10 bases between. The CDR3 DNA reads as TGTGCCAGCAGTCTCCAGGCTCCCTATAATTCACCCCTCCACTTT. It codes for CASSLQAPYNSPLHF.

Comment on this clone: The sample has other DNA sequences that encode this CDR3 too. The gene calls are TRBV28 and TRBJ2-7, with TRBD1 identical over 7 bases. The length of the CDR3 is 12 residues. Germline CDR1 is MDHEN and CDR2 is SYDVKM. The trim removed 6 bases at V and 1 base at J, leaving 0 bases unmatched. CDR3 amino acids: CASRGQSYEQYF. CDR3 in DNA: TGTGCCAGCAGGGGACAGTCCTACGAGCAGTACTTC.

The gene calls are TRBV4-1 and TRBJ2-2, with no clear D. Looked up from germline, CDR1 is MGHRA and CDR2 is YSYEKL. This CDR3 has 12 residues. V lost 1 base, J lost 7 bases, and 4 bases lay in between. The CDR3 nucleotides read TGCGCCAGCAGCCAAGCGTACGGGGAGCTGTTTTTT. The encoded protein is CASSQAYGELFF.

CDR3 sequence reads: CAWSVGLAVDEQFF. The CDR3 region has the DNA TGTGCCTGGAGTGTCGGACTAGCAGTCGATGAGCAGTTCTTC. The genes are TRBV30 and TRBJ2-1, with 8 positions matching TRBD2. Germline CDR1 GTSNPN, CDR2 SVGIG (reference sequence). The CDR3 totals 14 residues. The V gene end was trimmed by 0 bases and the J gene end by 8 bases; junction bases not matched to a gene: 6.

The V and J genes are TRBV2 and TRBJ1-5; TRBD1 might be the D (6 bases). The CDR3 totals 15 residues. Trimming removed 2 bases from V and 0 bases from J, with 8 bases in between. The germline gives CDR1 SNHLY, CDR2 FYNNEI. CDR3 residues: CASSELQGSNQPQHF. CDR3 bases: TGTGCCAGCAGTGAACTACAGGGTAGCAATCAGCCCCAGCATTTT.

The CDR3 DNA is TGTGCCAGTAGTATCAACTTTCAGGCCCAGAACACTGAAGCTTTCTTT. It is translated as CASSINFQAQNTEAFF. The J gene is TRBJ1-1, the V gene TRBV19; D is uncertain. Germline V CDR1 and CDR2: LNHDA, SQIVND (reference sequence). CDR3 size: 16 residues. Trimming left V 3 bases short and J 1 base short, with 15 bases between.

The chain joins TRBV6-4 to TRBJ1-2; no clear D gene. Trimming shortened V by 0 bases and J by 8 bases, and 10 bases separated the two germline ends. Germline assignment: CDR1 MRHNA and CDR2 SNTAGT. The CDR3 loop spans 13 amino acids. The CDR3 DNA reads as TGTGCCAGCAGTGACTCAGTTTTTAGCGGCTACACCTTC. It is translated as CASSDSVFSGYTF.

V gene TRBV15 combines with J gene TRBJ2-3, with D perhaps matching TRBD2 (6 bases). V lost 3 bases, J lost 1 base, and 17 bases lay in between. Germline-derived CDR1 and CDR2 are LNHNV and YYDKDF (reference sequence). The CDR3 runs to 17 residues. CDR3 in amino acids: CATSRTLGGQGTDTQYF. In DNA, the CDR3 is TGTGCCACCAGCAGGACCCTTGGAGGGCAGGGCACAGATACGCAGTATTTT. Filled out from reference TRBV15 and TRBJ2-3, the complete variable domain reads DAMVIQNPRYQVTQFGKPVTLSCSQTLNHNVMYWYQQKSSQAPKLLFHYYDKDFNNEADTPDNFQSRRPNTSFCFLDIRSPGLGDTAMYLCATSRTLGGQGTDTQYFGPGTRLTVL.

This rearrangement joins TRBV19 to TRBJ1-5; maybe TRBD1 (6 bases). The CDR3 extends over 14 amino acids. Germline V gives CDR1 LNHDA, CDR2 SQIVND (reference sequence). With 4 bases removed from V and 4 bases from J, the gap between germline ends came to 11 bases. The CDR3 spells CASSTGQLNQPQHF. The CDR3 DNA follows: TGTGCCAGTAGTACCGGACAGTTAAATCAGCCCCAGCATTTT.